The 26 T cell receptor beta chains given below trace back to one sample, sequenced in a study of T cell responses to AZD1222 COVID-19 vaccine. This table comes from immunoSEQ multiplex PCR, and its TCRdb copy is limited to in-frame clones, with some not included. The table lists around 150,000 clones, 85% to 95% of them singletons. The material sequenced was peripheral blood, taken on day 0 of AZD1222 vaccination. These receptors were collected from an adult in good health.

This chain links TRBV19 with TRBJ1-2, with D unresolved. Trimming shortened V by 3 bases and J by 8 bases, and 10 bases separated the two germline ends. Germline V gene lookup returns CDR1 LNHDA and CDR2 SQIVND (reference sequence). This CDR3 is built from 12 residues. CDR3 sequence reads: CASSISRMGYTF. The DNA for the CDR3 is TGTGCCAGTAGTATTTCTAGGATGGGCTACACCTTC.

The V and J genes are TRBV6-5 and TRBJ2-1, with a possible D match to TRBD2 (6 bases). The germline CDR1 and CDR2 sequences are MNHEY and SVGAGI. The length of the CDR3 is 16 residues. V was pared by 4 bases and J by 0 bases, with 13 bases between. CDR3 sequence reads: CASSSWTKNSYNEQFF. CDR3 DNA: TGTGCCAGCAGTTCCTGGACTAAAAACTCCTACAATGAGCAGTTCTTC.

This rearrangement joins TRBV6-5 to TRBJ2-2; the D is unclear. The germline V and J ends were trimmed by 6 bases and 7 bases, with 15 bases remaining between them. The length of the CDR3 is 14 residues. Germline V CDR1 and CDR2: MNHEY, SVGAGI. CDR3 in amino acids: CASSRGLDGGELFF. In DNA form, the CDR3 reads TGTGCCAGCAGCCGCGGCTTAGATGGCGGGGAGCTGTTTTTT.

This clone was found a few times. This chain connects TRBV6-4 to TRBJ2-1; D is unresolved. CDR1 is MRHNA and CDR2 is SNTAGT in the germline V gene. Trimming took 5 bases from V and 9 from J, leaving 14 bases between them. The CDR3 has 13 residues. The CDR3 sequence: CASSPDLMSEQFF. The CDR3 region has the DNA TGTGCCAGCAGTCCGGATCTTATGAGTGAGCAGTTCTTC.

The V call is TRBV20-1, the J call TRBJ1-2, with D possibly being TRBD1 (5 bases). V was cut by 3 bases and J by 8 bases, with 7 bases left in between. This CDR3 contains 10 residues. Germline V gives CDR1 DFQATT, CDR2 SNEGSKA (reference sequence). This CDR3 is CSARGDGYTF. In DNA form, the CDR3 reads TGCAGTGCTAGGGGGGACGGCTACACCTTC.

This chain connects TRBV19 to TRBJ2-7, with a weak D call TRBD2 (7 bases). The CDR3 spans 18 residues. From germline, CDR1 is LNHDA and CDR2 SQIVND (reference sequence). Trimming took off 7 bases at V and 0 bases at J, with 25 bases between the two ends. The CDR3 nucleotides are TGTGCCAGTAAGGGGGGGACGGGCAAACTTATAAGCTCCTACGAGCAGTACTTC. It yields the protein CASKGGTGKLISSYEQYF.

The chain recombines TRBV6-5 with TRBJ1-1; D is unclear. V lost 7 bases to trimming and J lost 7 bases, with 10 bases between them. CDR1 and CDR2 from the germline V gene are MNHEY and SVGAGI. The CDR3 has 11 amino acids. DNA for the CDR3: TGTGCCAGCAAGGTTGGAGTTGAAGCTTTCTTT. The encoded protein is CASKVGVEAFF.

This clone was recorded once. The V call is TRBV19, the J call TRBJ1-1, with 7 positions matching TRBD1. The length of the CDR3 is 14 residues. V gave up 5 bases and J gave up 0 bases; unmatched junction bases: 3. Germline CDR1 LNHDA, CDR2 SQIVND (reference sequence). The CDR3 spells CASSLGQMNTEAFF. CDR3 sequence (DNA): TGTGCCAGTAGTTTGGGACAGATGAACACTGAAGCTTTCTTT.

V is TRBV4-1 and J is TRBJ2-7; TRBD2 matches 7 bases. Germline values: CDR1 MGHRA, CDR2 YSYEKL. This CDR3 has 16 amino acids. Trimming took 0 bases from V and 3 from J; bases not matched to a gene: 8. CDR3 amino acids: CASSQDRSGENYEQYF. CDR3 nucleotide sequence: TGCGCCAGCAGCCAAGATAGAAGCGGGGAGAACTACGAGCAGTACTTC.

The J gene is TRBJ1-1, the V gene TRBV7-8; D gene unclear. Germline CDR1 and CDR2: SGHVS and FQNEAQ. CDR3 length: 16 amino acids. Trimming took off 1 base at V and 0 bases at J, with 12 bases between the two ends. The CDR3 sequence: CASSLGGPGLNTEAFF. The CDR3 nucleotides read TGTGCCAGCAGCTTAGGCGGTCCGGGTTTGAACACTGAAGCTTTCTTT.

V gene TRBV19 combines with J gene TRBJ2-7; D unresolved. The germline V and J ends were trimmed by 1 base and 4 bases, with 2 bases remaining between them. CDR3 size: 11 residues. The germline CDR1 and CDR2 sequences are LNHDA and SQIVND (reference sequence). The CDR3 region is CASSIGYEQYF. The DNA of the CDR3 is TGTGCCAGTAGTATAGGTTACGAGCAGTACTTC.

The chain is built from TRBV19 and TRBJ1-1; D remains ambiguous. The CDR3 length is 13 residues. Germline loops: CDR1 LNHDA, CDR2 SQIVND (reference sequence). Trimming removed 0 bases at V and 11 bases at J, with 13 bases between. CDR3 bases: TGTGCCAGTAGTATAGATGAGGGAGGGCGGGCTTTCTTT. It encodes CASSIDEGGRAFF. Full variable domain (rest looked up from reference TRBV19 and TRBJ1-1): DGGITQSPKYLFRKEGQNVTLSCEQNLNHDAMYWYRQDPGQGLRLIYYSQIVNDFQKGDIAEGYSVSREKKESFPLTVTSAQKNPTAFYLCASSIDEGGRAFFGQGTRLTVV.

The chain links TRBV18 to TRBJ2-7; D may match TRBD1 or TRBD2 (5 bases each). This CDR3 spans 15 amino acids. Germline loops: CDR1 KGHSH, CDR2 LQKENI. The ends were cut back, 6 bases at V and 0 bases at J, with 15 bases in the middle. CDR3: CASSPTTGGSYEQYF. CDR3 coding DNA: TGTGCCAGCTCCCCTACTACAGGAGGCTCCTACGAGCAGTACTTC.

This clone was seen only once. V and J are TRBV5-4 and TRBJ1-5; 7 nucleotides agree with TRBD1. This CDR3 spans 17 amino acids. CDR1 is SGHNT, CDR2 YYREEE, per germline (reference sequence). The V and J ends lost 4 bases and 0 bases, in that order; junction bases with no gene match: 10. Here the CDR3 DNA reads TGTGCCAGCAGCCCGTGGGGACAGACCTATAGCAATCAGCCCCAGCATTTT. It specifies CASSPWGQTYSNQPQHF. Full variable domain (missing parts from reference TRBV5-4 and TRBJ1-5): ETGVTQSPTHLIKTRGQQVTLRCSSQSGHNTVSWYQQALGQGPQFIFQYYREEENGRGNFPPRFSGLQFPNYSSELNVNALELDDSALYLCASSPWGQTYSNQPQHFGDGTRLSIL.

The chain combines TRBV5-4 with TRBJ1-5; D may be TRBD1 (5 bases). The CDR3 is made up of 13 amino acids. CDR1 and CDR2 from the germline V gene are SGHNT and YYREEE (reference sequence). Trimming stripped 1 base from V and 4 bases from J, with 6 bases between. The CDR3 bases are TGTGCCAGCAGCTTGTGGGGGAATCAGCCCCAGCATTTT. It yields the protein CASSLWGNQPQHF. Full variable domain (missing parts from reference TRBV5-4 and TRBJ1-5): ETGVTQSPTHLIKTRGQQVTLRCSSQSGHNTVSWYQQALGQGPQFIFQYYREEENGRGNFPPRFSGLQFPNYSSELNVNALELDDSALYLCASSLWGNQPQHFGDGTRLSIL.

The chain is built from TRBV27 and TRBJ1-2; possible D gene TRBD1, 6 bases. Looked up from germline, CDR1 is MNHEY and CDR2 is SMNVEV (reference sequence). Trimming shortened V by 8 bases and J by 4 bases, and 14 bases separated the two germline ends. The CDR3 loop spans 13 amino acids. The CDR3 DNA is TGTGCCAGCGGACCAGGGGCCCTCTATGGCTACACCTTC. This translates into CASGPGALYGYTF.

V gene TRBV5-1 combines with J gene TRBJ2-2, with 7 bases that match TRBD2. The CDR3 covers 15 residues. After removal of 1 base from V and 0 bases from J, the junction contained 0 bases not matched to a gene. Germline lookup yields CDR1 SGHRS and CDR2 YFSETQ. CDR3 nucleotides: TGCGCCAGCAGCTTGCGGGGGGCGAACACCGGGGAGCTGTTTTTT. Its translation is CASSLRGANTGELFF.

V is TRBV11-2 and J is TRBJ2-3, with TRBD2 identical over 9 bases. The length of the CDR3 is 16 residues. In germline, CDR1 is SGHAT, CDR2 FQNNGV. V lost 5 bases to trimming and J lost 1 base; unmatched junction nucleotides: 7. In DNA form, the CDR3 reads TGTGCCAGCAGCCTTAGGGCGGGGGGGGGCACAGATACGCAGTATTTT. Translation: CASSLRAGGGTDTQYF. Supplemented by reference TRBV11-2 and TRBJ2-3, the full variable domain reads EAGVAQSPRYKIIEKRQSVAFWCNPISGHATLYWYQQILGQGPKLLIQFQNNGVVDDSQLPKDRFSAERLKGVDSTLKIQPAKLEDSAVYLCASSLRAGGGTDTQYFGPGTRLTVL.

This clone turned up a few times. In DNA form, the CDR3 reads TGTGCCAGCAGTTTAGCCCAGACCAGGGGGCAGTACTTC. Translating gives CASSLAQTRGQYF. The chain has TRBV12-3 or TRBV12-4 and TRBJ2-7, with D possibly TRBD1 on 6 matching bases. V was pared by 0 bases and J by 9 bases, with 12 bases between. This CDR3 is built from 13 residues.

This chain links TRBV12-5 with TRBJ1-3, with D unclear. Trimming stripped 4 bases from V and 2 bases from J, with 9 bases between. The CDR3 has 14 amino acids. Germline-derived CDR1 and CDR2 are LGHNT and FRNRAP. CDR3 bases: TGTGCTAGTGGTTGGGGAGGGACTGGAAACACCATATATTTT. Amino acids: CASGWGGTGNTIYF.

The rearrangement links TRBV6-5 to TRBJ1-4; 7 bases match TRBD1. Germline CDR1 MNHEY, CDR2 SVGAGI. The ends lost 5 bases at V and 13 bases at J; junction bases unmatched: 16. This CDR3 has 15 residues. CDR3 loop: CASSPSIGGRIILFF. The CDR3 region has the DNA TGTGCCAGCAGTCCCTCGATAGGGGGCCGGATAATACTGTTTTTT.

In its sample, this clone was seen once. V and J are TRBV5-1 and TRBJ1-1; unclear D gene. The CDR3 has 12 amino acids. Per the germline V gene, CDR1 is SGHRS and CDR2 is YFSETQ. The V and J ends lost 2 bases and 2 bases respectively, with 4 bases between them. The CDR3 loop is CASSLTNTEAFF. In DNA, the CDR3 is TGCGCCAGCAGCTTAACAAACACTGAAGCTTTCTTT.

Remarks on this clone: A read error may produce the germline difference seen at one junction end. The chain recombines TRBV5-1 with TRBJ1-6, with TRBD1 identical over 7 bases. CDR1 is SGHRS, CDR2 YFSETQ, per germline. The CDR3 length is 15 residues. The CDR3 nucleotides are TGCGCCAGCAGTTTGGAACAGGGGCGTGATTCACCCCTCCACTTT. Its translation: CASSLEQGRDSPLHF.

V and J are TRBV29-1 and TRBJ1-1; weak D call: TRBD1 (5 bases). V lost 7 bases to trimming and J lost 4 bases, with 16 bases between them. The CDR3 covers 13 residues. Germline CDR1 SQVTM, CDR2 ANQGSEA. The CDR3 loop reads CSAGPGGSTEAFF. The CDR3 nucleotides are TGCAGCGCTGGACCGGGGGGGAGCACTGAAGCTTTCTTT.

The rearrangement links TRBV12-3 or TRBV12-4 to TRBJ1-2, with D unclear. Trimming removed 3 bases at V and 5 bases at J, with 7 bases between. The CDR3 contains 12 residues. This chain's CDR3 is CASSFAGYGYTF. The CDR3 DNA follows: TGTGCCAGCAGTTTTGCGGGGTATGGCTACACCTTC.

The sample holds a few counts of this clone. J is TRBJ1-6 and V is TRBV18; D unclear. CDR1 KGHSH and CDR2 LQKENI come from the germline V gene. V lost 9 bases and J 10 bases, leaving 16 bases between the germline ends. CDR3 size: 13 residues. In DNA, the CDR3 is TGTGCCAGTTTCAGAAATAGGGAATCACCCCTCCACTTT. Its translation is CASFRNRESPLHF. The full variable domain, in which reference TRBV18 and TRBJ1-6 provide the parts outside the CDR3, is NAGVMQNPRHLVRRRGQEARLRCSPMKGHSHVYWYRQLPEEGLKFMVYLQKENIIDESGMPKERFSAEFPKEGPSILRIQQVVRGDSAAYFCASFRNRESPLHFGNGTRLTVT.